This T cell receptor beta chain was captured in a study of blood T cells in healthy people across ages. PCR was performed a second time for 7 to 11 cycles using a sample-barcoded 5' primer and a J-beta primer mix. A single record per CDR3 protein comes from TCRdb applying MiXCR to the 5' RACE reads. The repertoire holds over 1,200,000 distinct CDR3 sequences, approximately 59% seen once, with roughly 6.3% in the top ten. V lost 3 bases to trimming and J lost 5 bases, with 8 bases between them. The CDR3 extends over 12 amino acids. Sequencing input: blood. J is TRBJ2-7 and V is TRBV12-3 or TRBV12-4; no clear D. This TCR was recovered from a man in his late teens or twenties in good health. CDR3 DNA: TGTGCCAGCAGTTTTGGCAGCAACGAGCAGTACTTC. As protein: CASSFGSNEQYF.